The entry below describes one T cell receptor (beta chain). Antigen specificity is unknown. The sample is drawn from a study of glioma-infiltrating T cells after dendritic cell vaccination. The repertoire was sequenced with immunoSEQ multiplex PCR; TCRdb's copy has only in-frame clones and lacks some. The sample includes tens of thousands of clones, around 86% of them seen just once. Germline V gene sequence: CDR1 SGHTA, CDR2 FQGTGA. Trimming removed 4 bases at V and 3 bases at J, with 4 bases between. The CDR3 is made up of 11 amino acids. The study, taken as a whole, reports: TCR clonality showed no direct relationship with survival.

Sequencing used blood, obtained before dendritic cell vaccination. The source is a human donor with glioblastoma. The chain couples TRBV7-3 to TRBJ2-7; no clear D gene. The CDR3 loop reads CASSSNYEQYF. The CDR3 nucleotides are TGTGCCAGCAGCTCAAACTACGAGCAGTACTTC. The full variable domain, rest sourced from reference TRBV7-3 and TRBJ2-7, is GAGVSQTPSNKVTEKGKYVELRCDPISGHTALYWYRQSLGQGPEFLIYFQGTGAADDSGLPNDRFFAVRPEGSVSTLKIQRTERGDSAVYLCASSSNYEQYFGPGTRLTVT.